The present T cell receptor beta chain was sequenced within a study of blood T cell repertoires in COVID-19. This table comes from immunoSEQ multiplex PCR, and its TCRdb copy is limited to in-frame clones, with some not included. The table shows over 200,000 clones, with about 90% occurring only once. The V and J ends lost 2 bases and 8 bases, in that order; junction bases with no gene match: 9. This CDR3 has 16 amino acids. Germline V gene lookup returns CDR1 LGHNA and CDR2 YSLEER. The source is a woman aged 55-69 years with acute or convalescent COVID-19. The chain is built from TRBV4-3 and TRBJ1-6; 7 nucleotides line up with TRBD1. Sample: peripheral blood. The CDR3 nucleotides are TGCGCCAGCAGCCAATCATTGACAGGGACGGATTCACCCCTCCACTTT. Translated: CASSQSLTGTDSPLHF.